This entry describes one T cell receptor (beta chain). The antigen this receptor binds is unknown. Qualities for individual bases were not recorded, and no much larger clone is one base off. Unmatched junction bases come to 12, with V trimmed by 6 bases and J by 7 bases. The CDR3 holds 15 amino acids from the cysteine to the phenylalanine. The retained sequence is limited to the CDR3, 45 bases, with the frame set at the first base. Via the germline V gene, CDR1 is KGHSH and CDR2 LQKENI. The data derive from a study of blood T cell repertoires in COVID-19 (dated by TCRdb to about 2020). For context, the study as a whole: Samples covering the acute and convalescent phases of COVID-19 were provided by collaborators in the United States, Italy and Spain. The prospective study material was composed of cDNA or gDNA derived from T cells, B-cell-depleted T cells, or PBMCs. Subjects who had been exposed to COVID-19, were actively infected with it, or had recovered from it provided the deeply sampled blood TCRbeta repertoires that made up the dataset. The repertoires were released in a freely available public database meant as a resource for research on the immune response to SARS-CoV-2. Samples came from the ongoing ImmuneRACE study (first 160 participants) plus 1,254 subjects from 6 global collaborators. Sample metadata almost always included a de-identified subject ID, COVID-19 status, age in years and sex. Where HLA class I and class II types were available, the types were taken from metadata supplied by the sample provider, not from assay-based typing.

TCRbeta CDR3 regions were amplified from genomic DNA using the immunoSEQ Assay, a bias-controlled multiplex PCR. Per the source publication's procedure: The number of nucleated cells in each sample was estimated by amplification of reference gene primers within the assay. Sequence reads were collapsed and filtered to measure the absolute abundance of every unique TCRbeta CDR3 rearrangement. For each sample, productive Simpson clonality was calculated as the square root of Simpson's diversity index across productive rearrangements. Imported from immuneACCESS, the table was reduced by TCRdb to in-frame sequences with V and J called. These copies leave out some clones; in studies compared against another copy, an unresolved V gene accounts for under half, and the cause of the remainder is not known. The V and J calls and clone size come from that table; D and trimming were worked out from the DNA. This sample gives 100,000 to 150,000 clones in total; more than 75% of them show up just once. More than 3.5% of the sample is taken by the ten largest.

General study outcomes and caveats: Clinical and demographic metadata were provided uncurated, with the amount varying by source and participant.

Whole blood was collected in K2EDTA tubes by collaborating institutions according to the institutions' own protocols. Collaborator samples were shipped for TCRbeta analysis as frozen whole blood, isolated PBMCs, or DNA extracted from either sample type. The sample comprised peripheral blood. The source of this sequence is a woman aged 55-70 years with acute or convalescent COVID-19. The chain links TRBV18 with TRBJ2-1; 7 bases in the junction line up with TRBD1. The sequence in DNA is TGTGCCAGCTCGTCCGGGACAGTCAGTCCAAATGAGCAGTTCTTC. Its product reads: CASSSGTVSPNEQFF.